The source of this T cell receptor (beta chain) is a study of blood T cell repertoires in COVID-19. Original processing methods: How many nucleated cells were present was estimated from reference gene primer amplification. This table comes from immunoSEQ multiplex PCR, and its TCRdb copy is limited to in-frame clones, with some not included. The V and J calls and clone size come from that table; D and trimming were worked out from the DNA. Here the sample spans 200,000 or so clones, about 82% being singletons. The sequencing input was peripheral blood. This receptor was taken from a young woman with acute or convalescent COVID-19.

The CDR3 loop reads CASSQGTPGQEYGYTF. For the CDR3, the DNA is TGCGCCAGCAGCCAAGGGACCCCGGGACAGGAGTATGGCTACACCTTC. This chain links TRBV4-3 with TRBJ1-2, with TRBD1 identical over 8 bases. The CDR3 sequence is 16 residues long. Per germline, CDR1 LGHNA and CDR2 YSLEER. With 1 base clipped from V and 5 bases from J, the junction kept 9 bases outside the gene matches.